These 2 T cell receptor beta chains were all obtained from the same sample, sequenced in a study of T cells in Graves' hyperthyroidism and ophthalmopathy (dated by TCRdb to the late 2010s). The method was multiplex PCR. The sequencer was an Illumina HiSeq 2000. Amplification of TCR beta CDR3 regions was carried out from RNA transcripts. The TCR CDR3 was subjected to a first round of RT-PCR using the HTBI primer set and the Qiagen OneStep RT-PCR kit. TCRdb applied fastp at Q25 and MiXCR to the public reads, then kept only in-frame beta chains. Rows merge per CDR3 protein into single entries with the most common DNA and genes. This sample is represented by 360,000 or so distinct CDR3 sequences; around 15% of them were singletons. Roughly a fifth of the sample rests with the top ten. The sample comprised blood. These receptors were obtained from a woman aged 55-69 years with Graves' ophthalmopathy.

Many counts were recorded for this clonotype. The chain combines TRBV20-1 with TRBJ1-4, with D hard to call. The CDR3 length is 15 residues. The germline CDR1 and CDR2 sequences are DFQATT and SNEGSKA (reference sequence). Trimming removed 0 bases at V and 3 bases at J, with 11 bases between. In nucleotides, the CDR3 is TGCAGTGCTAGAGATCCCGGCGGGGCTAATGAAAAACTGTTTTTT. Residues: CSARDPGGANEKLFF.

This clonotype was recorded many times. The CDR3 nucleotides are TGCGCCAGCAGCTTGGTAGCGGGAGAAGTTTTCTCCTACGAGCAGTACTTC. Protein product: CASSLVAGEVFSYEQYF. The chain has TRBV5-1 and TRBJ2-7; 9 bases are shared with TRBD2. The CDR3 length is 17 residues. CDR1 and CDR2 (germline): SGHRS, YFSETQ. V shed 0 bases, J shed 0 bases, and the junction held 7 bases outside the gene matches.